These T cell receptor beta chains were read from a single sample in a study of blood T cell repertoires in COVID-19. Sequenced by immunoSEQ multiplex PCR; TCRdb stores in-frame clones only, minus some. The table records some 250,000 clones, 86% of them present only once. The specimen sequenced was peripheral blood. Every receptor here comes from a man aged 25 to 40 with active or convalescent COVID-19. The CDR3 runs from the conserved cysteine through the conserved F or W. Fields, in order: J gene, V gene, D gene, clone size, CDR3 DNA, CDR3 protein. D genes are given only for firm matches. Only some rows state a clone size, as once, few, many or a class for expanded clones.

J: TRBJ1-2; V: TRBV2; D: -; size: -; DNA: TGTGCCAGCAGTGAAGGCGCTTCTAACTATGGCTACACCTTC; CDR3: CASSEGASNYGYTF
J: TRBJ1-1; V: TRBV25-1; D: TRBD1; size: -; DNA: TGTGCCAGCACGGACAGGGGAACTGAAGCTTTCTTT; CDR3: CASTDRGTEAFF
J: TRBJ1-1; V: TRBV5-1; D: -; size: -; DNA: TGCGCCAGCAGCATACTATCGAGAACTGAAGCTTTCTTT; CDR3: CASSILSRTEAFF
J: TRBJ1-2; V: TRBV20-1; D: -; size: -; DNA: TGCAGTGCTAGTGCCCAGGGTTTGAGAGATGGCTACACCTTC; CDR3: CSASAQGLRDGYTF
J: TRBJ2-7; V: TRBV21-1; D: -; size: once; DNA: TGTGCCAGCAGCAAAGAGCGACAGGGGAGTCAAGTAAACGAGCAGTACTTC; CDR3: CASSKERQGSQVNEQYF
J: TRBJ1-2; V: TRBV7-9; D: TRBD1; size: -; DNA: TGTGCCAGCAGCCTAGGGACAGGTGCTAACTATGGCTACACCTTC; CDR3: CASSLGTGANYGYTF
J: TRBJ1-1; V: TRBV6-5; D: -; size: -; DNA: TGTGCCAGCAGTCAAACACTGAACACTGAAGCTTTCTTT; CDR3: CASSQTLNTEAFF
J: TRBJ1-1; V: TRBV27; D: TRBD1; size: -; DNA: TGTGCCAGCAGTTCGTCGACAGGGGGATACACTGAAGCTTTCTTT; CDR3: CASSSSTGGYTEAFF
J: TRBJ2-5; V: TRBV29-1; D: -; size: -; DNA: TGCAGCGTACCAGACAGACAAGAGACCCAGTACTTC; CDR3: CSVPDRQETQYF
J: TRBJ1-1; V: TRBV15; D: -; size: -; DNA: TGTGCCACCGGGACAAATCCTTTCTTT; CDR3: CATGTNPFF
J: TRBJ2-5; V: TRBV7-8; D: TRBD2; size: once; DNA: TGTGCCAGTGCGGTGGGCGGGGGGCCCGTGACCCAGTACTTC; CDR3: CASAVGGGPVTQYF
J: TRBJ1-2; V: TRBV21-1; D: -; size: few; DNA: TGTGCCAGCAGCAAGACAGAGAACTATGGCTACACCTTC; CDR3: CASSKTENYGYTF
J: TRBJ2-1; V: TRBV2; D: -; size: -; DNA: TGTGCCAGCGGGTATTGGAGTTTCGGCAATGAGCAGTTCTTC; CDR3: CASGYWSFGNEQFF
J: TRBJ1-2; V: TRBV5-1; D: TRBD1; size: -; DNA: TGCGCCAGCAGCGTTGTGGGGATGGGACAGGAGGTCTATGGCTACACCTTC; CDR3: CASSVVGMGQEVYGYTF
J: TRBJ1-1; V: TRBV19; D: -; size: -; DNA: TGTGCCAGCTGGGAGACTGAAGCTTTCTTT; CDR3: CASWETEAFF
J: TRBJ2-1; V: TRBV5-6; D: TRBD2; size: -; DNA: TGTGCCAGCAGCTCCATCGGGGGGGCTGTCTACAATGAGCAGTTCTTC; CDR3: CASSSIGGAVYNEQFF
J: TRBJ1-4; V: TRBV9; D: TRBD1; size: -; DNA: TGTGCCAGCAGCGGAGGGACAGGGGTTAATGAAAAACTGTTTTTT; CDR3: CASSGGTGVNEKLFF
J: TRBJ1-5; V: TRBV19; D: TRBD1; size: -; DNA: TGTGCCAGTAGTATAAACAGGGGTACTGGGCAGCCCCAGCATTTT; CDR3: CASSINRGTGQPQHF
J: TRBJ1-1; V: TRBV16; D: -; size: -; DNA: TGTGCCAGCAGCCATGGACAGTTTGAAGCTTTCTTT; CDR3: CASSHGQFEAFF
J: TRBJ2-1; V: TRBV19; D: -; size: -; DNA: TGTGCCAGTAGTGAGACGGGGGGCCGCTACAATGAGCAGTTCTTC; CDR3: CASSETGGRYNEQFF
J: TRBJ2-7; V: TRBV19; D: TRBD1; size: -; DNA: TGTGCCAGTAGAGCCGGGACAGGGTACGAGCAGTACTTC; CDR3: CASRAGTGYEQYF
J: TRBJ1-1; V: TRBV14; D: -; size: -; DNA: TGTGCCAGCAGCCGAGACCCCATGAACACTGAAGCTTTCTTT; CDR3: CASSRDPMNTEAFF
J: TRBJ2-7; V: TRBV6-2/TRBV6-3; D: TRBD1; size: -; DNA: TGTGCCAGCAGTTACGCGGACAGGAGCTCCTACGAGCAGTACTTC; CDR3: CASSYADRSSYEQYF
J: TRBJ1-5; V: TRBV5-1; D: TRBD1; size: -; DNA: TGCGCCAGCAGCTCCGGACAGGGGGTGGGTCAGCCCCAGCATTTT; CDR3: CASSSGQGVGQPQHF
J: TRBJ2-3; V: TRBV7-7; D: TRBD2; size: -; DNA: TGTGCCAGCAGCCAAACTAGCGGGGGGTTGCCAGATACGCAGTATTTT; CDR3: CASSQTSGGLPDTQYF
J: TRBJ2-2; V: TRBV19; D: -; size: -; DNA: TGTGCCAGTAGTACACTTAACGGGGAGCTGTTTTTT; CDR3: CASSTLNGELFF
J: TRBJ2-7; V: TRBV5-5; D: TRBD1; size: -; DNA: TGTGCCAGCAGCTGGACAGGGGGTTCCTACGAGCAGTACTTC; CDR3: CASSWTGGSYEQYF
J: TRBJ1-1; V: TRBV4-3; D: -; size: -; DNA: TGCGCCAGCAGCCTGGGACATTCGAACACTGAAGCTTTCTTT; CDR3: CASSLGHSNTEAFF
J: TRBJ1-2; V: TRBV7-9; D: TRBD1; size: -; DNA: TGTGCCAGCAACGACAGGGGGAAGTATGGCTACACCTTC; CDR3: CASNDRGKYGYTF
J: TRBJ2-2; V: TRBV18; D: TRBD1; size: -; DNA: TGTGCCAGCTCATGGACAGGGAACACCGGGGAGCTGTTTTTT; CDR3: CASSWTGNTGELFF
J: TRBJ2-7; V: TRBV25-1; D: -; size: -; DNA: TGTGCCAGCAGTGAATTCGGGGGACCGAGGGAGCAGTACTTC; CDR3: CASSEFGGPREQYF
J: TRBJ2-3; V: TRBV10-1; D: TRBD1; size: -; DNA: TGCGCCAGCAGTGAGTCGGCAGGGGGCGCAGATACGCAGTATTTT; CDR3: CASSESAGGADTQYF
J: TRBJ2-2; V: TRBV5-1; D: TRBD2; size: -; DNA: TGCGCCAGCAGCTTGCCCGGGACTAGCGGGGCGAACACCGGGGAGCTGTTTTTT; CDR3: CASSLPGTSGANTGELFF
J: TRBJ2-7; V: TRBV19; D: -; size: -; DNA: TGTGCCAGTAGTATAGTCCCATTCTCCTACGAGCAGTACTTC; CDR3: CASSIVPFSYEQYF
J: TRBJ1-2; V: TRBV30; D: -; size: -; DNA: TGTGCCTGGAGTCCCCCTGGGCCGAGACAGATCACAGGGGGCTACACCTTC; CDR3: CAWSPPGPRQITGGYTF
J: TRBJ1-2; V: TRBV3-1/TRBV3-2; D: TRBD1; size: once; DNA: TGTGCCAGCAGCCCTACAGGGGGCGGCTACACCTTC; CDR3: CASSPTGGGYTF
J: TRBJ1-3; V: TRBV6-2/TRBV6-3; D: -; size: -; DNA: TGTGCCAGCAGTGGGAGCTCTGGAAACACCATATATTTT; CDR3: CASSGSSGNTIYF
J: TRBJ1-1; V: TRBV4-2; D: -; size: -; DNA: TGTGCCAGCAGCCAAGGTGTGTCAGGGGTCTACACTGAAGCTTTCTTT; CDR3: CASSQGVSGVYTEAFF
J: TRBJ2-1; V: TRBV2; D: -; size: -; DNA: TGTGCCAGCATAGTCGGCTCCTACAATGAGCAGTTCTTC; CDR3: CASIVGSYNEQFF
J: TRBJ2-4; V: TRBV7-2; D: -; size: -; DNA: TGTGCCAGCTGCGCGGATAGCGGTATAAACATTCAGTACTTC; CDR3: CASCADSGINIQYF
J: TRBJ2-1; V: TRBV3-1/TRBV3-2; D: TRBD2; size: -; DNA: TGTGCCAGCAGCCGAACTAGCGGGGGAACCTACAATGAGCAGTTCTTC; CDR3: CASSRTSGGTYNEQFF
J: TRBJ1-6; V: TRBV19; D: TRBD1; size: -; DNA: TGTGCCAGTAGTTTGTGGACAGGGGTAAGTTCACCCCTCCACTTT; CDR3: CASSLWTGVSSPLHF
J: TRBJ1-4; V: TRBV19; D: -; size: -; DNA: TGTGCCAGTTGGAGGTCGGGAAATGAAAAACTGTTTTTT; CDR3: CASWRSGNEKLFF
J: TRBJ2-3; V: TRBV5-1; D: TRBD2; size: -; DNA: TGCGCCAGCAGCTTGATCGCGGGGGGGTCAGATACGCAGTATTTT; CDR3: CASSLIAGGSDTQYF
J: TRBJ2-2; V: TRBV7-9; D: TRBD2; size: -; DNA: TGTGCCAGCAGCTCGACGGCGGGGGTTGTCACCGGGGAGCTGTTTTTT; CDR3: CASSSTAGVVTGELFF
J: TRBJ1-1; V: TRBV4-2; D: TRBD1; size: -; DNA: TGTGCCAGCAGCCAAGATGGAGGGGGCGTCACTGAAGCTTTCTTT; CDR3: CASSQDGGGVTEAFF
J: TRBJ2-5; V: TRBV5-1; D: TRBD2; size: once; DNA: TGCGCCAGCAGCTTTGCGGGGGGGCTGGAGACCCAGTACTTC; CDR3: CASSFAGGLETQYF
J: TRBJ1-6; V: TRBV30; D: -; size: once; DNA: TGTGCCTGGAGTGCAGCCCGGGGGGGGGATTCACCCCTCCACTTT; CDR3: CAWSAARGGDSPLHF
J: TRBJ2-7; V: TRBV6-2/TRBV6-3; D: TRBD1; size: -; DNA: TGTGCCAGCAGTTACTCGACAGGGGACAATCCCTACGAGCAGTACTTC; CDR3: CASSYSTGDNPYEQYF